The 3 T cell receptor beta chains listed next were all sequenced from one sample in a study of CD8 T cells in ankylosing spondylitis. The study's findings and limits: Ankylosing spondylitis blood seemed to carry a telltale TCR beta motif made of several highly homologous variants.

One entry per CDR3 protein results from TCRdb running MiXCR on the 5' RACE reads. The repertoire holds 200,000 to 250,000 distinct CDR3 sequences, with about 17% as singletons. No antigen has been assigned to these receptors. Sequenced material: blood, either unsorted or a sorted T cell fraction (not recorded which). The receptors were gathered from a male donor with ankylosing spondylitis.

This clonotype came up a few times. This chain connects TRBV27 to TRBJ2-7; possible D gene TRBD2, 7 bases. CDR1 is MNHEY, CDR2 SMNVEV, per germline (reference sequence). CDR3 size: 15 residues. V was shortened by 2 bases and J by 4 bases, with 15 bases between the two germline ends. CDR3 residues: CASSLRGGAWYEQYF. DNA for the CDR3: TGTGCCAGCAGTTTAAGGGGGGGCGCTTGGTACGAGCAGTACTTC.

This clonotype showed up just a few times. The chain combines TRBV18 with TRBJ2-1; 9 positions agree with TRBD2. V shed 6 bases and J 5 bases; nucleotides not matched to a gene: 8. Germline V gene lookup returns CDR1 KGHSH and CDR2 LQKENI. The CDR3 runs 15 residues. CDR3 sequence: CASSPSGGSHNEQFF. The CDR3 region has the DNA TGTGCCAGCTCTCCCAGCGGGGGGTCCCACAATGAGCAGTTCTTC.

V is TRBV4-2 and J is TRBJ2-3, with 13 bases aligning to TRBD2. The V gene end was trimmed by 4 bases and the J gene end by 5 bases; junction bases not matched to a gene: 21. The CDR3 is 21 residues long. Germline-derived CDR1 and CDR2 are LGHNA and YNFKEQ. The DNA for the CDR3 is TGTGCCAGCAGCCCCGGTCGGCTGGGACAGGAAGGACTAGCGGGAGAAGATACGCAGTATTTT. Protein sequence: CASSPGRLGQEGLAGEDTQYF.